This TCR beta chain was sequenced during a study of cytomegalovirus exposure and HLA in healthy donors. Whole-study context: The roughly 130 validation repertoires used the same platform as the 600 to 750 first-cohort repertoires (as reported by a later analysis). Findings and caveats of the study: There were a few CMV-associated chains whose specificity for CMV antigens was confirmed in vitro. Altogether, more than 150 TCR beta chains were recorded as cytomegalovirus-associated.

This CDR3 is 12 amino acids long. Germline V CDR1 and CDR2: MDHEN, SYDVKM. Trimming removed 2 bases at V and 5 bases at J, with 6 bases between. As concerns this clone: Its antigen is as yet unknown.

TCRdb's table, derived via immunoSEQ multiplex PCR, lists solely in-frame clones and lacks some. The table shows approximately 270,000 clones, with about 90% occurring only once. The receptor's source is a young man in good health and CMV-seropositive. This sequence joins TRBV28 and TRBJ1-2, with D hard to call. The sample comprised PBMCs. The CDR3 coding sequence is TGTGCCAGCAGTTTACGCTTATATGGCTACACCTTC. This codes for CASSLRLYGYTF.